This TCR beta chain is drawn from a study of a mutant IDH1 vaccine in newly diagnosed glioma. Study background: Eight vaccine injections were given to patients in weeks 1, 3, 5, 7, 11, 15, 19 and 23. Prior therapy was radiotherapy, temozolomide, or both; most received both.

Whole-study findings and limits: Top peripheral T cell clonotype shifts appeared unrelated to pseudoprogression.

Indicated time point: week 5, during vaccination. Vaccine doses each comprised 300 ug of mutant IDH1 20-mer peptide, with topical imiquimod. The CDR3 length is 13 residues. CDR1 is MGHRA, CDR2 YSYEKL, per germline. With 0 bases removed from V and 5 bases from J, the gap between germline ends came to 5 bases. As regards this clone: As yet, its antigen is unknown.

Sequenced by immunoSEQ multiplex PCR; TCRdb stores in-frame clones only, minus some. This table holds 50,000 to 65,000 clones, over 70% found once. The source of this sequence is a man between 25 and 39 years old with glioma. This chain uses TRBV4-1 with TRBJ1-5, with D unclear. The specimen was PBMCs, collected from a glioma patient whose treatment included an IDH1 peptide vaccine. CDR3 nucleotide sequence: TGCGCCAGCAGCCAAGAGCTTCATCAGCCCCAGCATTTT. It specifies CASSQELHQPQHF.